Listed below are T cell receptor beta chains from one sample, sequenced in a study of blood T cells in healthy people across ages. Using its own MiXCR run on the 5' RACE reads, TCRdb lists one record per CDR3 protein. The sample has hundreds of thousands of distinct CDR3 sequences; roughly 30% are singletons. Sequencing was done on a sample of blood. The receptors shown here come from a woman over 75 in good health. CDR3s include the opening cysteine and the closing phenylalanine or tryptophan. Fields, in order: D gene, clone size, V gene, J gene, CDR3 DNA, CDR3 protein. The D gene is left open where the match is weak. Part of the rows lack a size; the others show once, few, many or a class for expanded clones.

NA	NA	TRBV12-3/TRBV12-4	TRBJ1-5	TGTGCCAGCAGTCGGACGGGGAACAATCAGCCCCAGCATTTT	CASSRTGNNQPQHF
NA	NA	TRBV20-1	TRBJ2-6	TGCAGTTTCGGCAGAGGCTCTGGGGCCAACGTCCTGACTTTC	CSFGRGSGANVLTF
NA	many	TRBV9	TRBJ2-5	TGTGCCAGCAGCTCGCGCCAGGCGGGGTTGGCGACCCAGTACTTC	CASSSRQAGLATQYF
NA	few	TRBV6-5	TRBJ2-1	TGTGCCAGCACAACGGTAAAAAGCAGGTTCATAAATGAGCAGTTCTTC	CASTTVKSRFINEQFF
NA	many	TRBV6-5	TRBJ2-7	TGTGCCAGCAGCCGGGGGGGGACAGGTATTTACGAGCAGTACTTC	CASSRGGTGIYEQYF
NA	many	TRBV5-1	TRBJ2-7	TGCGCCAGCAGCCCCCTGGGCAGGGGCGAGCAGTACTTC	CASSPLGRGEQYF
TRBD1	few	TRBV7-2	TRBJ1-6	TGTGCCAGCAGCCGTACCCCACAGGGGGCGAATTCACCCCTCCACTTT	CASSRTPQGANSPLHF
NA	many	TRBV2	TRBJ2-6	TGTGCCAGCAGTGAAGCCAGGGGGGCCAACGTCCTGACTTTC	CASSEARGANVLTF
NA	many	TRBV5-1	TRBJ1-2	TGCGCCAGCAGCATAGGACTTGGCTACACCTTC	CASSIGLGYTF
NA	many	TRBV10-3	TRBJ2-7	TGTGCCATCGGAGGGGGGGCAGCAAACTCCTACGAGCAGTACTTC	CAIGGGAANSYEQYF
NA	many	TRBV20-1	TRBJ2-5	TGCAGTGCTATCCAGCGAATATCGGAGACCCAGTACTTC	CSAIQRISETQYF
NA	many	TRBV11-2	TRBJ1-6	TGTGCCAGCAGCTTACAACTGCTGGGTCGCTCACCCCTCCACTTT	CASSLQLLGRSPLHF
NA	NA	TRBV18	TRBJ2-4	TGTGCCAGCTCACCACTGGGGAGATTAGCCAAAAACATTCAGTACTTC	CASSPLGRLAKNIQYF
NA	many	TRBV6-6	TRBJ1-2	TGTGCCAGCAGTCCTCAAGGGATGGGACAATCAAGTGGCTACACCTTC	CASSPQGMGQSSGYTF
NA	many	TRBV3-1	TRBJ2-3	TGTGCCAGCAGCCAAGATCCCGCCTCAACGCAGTATTTT	CASSQDPASTQYF
TRBD1	NA	TRBV6-1	TRBJ1-5	TGTGCCAGCAGTGAACAGGGGGCGAGCAATCAGCCCCAGCATTTT	CASSEQGASNQPQHF
NA	NA	TRBV7-9	TRBJ2-7	TGTGCCAGCAGCTTTTTAGGGACAAAAGTCTACGAGCAGTACTTC	CASSFLGTKVYEQYF
TRBD2	few	TRBV14	TRBJ2-3	TGTGCCAGCAGCCAACTCAGCGGGGGGGCCGCAGATACGCAGTATTTT	CASSQLSGGAADTQYF
NA	many	TRBV6-2/TRBV6-3	TRBJ2-1	TGTGCCAGCAGTTACTCTTGGAATGAGCAGTTCTTC	CASSYSWNEQFF
NA	many	TRBV7-9	TRBJ1-2	TGTGCCAGCAGCAAAGAGAAAATGGAAGGCTACACCTTC	CASSKEKMEGYTF
NA	many	TRBV10-3	TRBJ1-2	TGTGCCATCAGTGAGTCGCAAGAAAGTATCTATGGCTACACCTTC	CAISESQESIYGYTF
NA	many	TRBV7-9	TRBJ2-6	TGTGCCAGCAGCTCCACCGCGGGTGGATTATCTGGGGCCAACGTCCTGACTTTC	CASSSTAGGLSGANVLTF
TRBD1	NA	TRBV20-1	TRBJ1-1	TGCAGTGCTAGAGCAAGACAGGGAACCAACACTGAAGCTTTCTTT	CSARARQGTNTEAFF
NA	few	TRBV25-1	TRBJ2-2	TGTGCCAGCGGGGTTGGCGGGGAGCTGTTTTTT	CASGVGGELFF
NA	many	TRBV6-1	TRBJ1-2	TGTGCCAGCAGTGAACTACAGGCTAACTATGGCTACACCTTC	CASSELQANYGYTF
TRBD2	many	TRBV6-6	TRBJ2-7	TGTGCCAGCACCACGAGTCAGCGGGGGGCCCTCTACGAGCAGTACTTC	CASTTSQRGALYEQYF
TRBD2	many	TRBV20-1	TRBJ2-1	TGCAGTGCTAGGCCGGGACTAGCGCCCTACAATGAGCAGTTCTTC	CSARPGLAPYNEQFF
TRBD1	many	TRBV9	TRBJ2-1	TGTGCCAGCAGCGTATCTGCGACAGGGCTTTACAATGAGCAGTTCTTC	CASSVSATGLYNEQFF
TRBD2	many	TRBV30	TRBJ2-5	TGTGCCTGTTCCGGGACTAGCGGGACAGAGACCCAGTACTTC	CACSGTSGTETQYF
NA	many	TRBV24-1	TRBJ2-5	TGTGCCACCAGTGATCCTAGGCAAGAGACCCAGTACTTC	CATSDPRQETQYF
TRBD1	many	TRBV6-2/TRBV6-3	TRBJ1-2	TGTGCCAGCAGCGAGAACAGGGGAATTTTCTATGGCTACACCTTC	CASSENRGIFYGYTF
NA	NA	TRBV2	TRBJ2-5	TGTGCCAGCAAGGTTTCGGTCCGGGAGACCCAGTACTTC	CASKVSVRETQYF
TRBD1	many	TRBV7-9	TRBJ2-7	TGTGCCAGCAGCTTAGGGTGGACAGGGAACGAGCAGTACTTC	CASSLGWTGNEQYF
TRBD1	few	TRBV20-1	TRBJ1-5	TGCAGTGCTCGGACAGGGTCGAGCAATCAGCCCCAGCATTTT	CSARTGSSNQPQHF
NA	NA	TRBV4-1	TRBJ2-4	TGCGCCAGCAGCCAACCTCCCGGGAAAAACATTCAGTACTTC	CASSQPPGKNIQYF
NA	NA	TRBV24-1	TRBJ2-3	TGTGCCACCAGTGCGGGGCAGAACACAGATACGCAGTATTTT	CATSAGQNTDTQYF
TRBD1	NA	TRBV29-1	TRBJ1-1	TGCAGCGTTGAAGATCGGACAGGGGGCAGGGGCACTGAAGCTTTCTTT	CSVEDRTGGRGTEAFF
TRBD1	few	TRBV6-1	TRBJ1-4	TGTGCCAGCAGTCCACGGGACAGGTCTCGGGATTGGGAAAAACTGTTTTTT	CASSPRDRSRDWEKLFF
NA	NA	TRBV6-2/TRBV6-3	TRBJ1-1	TGTGCCAGCAGTTACCCAGTGGACGGGGGGCATACTGAAGCTTTCTTT	CASSYPVDGGHTEAFF
NA	NA	TRBV9	TRBJ1-1	TGTGCCAGCAGCGCACGACCCCGGGTCACTGAAGCTTTCTTT	CASSARPRVTEAFF
NA	NA	TRBV6-1	TRBJ2-6	TGTGCCAGCAGTGAAGCTGGGACCAACGTCCTGACTTTC	CASSEAGTNVLTF
TRBD1	few	TRBV7-2	TRBJ1-1	TGTGCCAGCAGAGCTCCTCAGGGGGGGTTGACTGAAGCTTTCTTT	CASRAPQGGLTEAFF